The T cell receptor (beta chain) under discussion was sequenced for a study of human T cells and chemical hapten exposure. Time point denoted: patch test 3, about 24 weeks after DPC sensitization. Documented treatment: therapeutic diphenylcyclopropenone sensitization with weekly scalp DPC. Study processing details: Samples had a median of around 100,000 TCRs, ranging roughly 20,000 to 690,600. TCRdb re-derived calls from the RACE reads in MiXCR, one entry per CDR3 protein. Clone size and V and J calls follow TCRdb, not the original study. The sample comprises more than 95,000 distinct CDR3 sequences, 30% to 35% of which are singletons, and around 2.8% rests with the top ten. Germline CDR1 MNHEY, CDR2 SVGEGT. Trimming removed 2 bases from V and 4 bases from J, with 14 bases in between. The CDR3 covers 15 residues.

The rearrangement links TRBV6-2 or TRBV6-3 to TRBJ1-1; D uncertain. This receptor was identified in a middle-aged man with alopecia areata. Some clones in this sample may be carry-over from other donors' samples. Sequencing was performed on whole blood, taken in connection with sensitization to the hapten diphenylcyclopropenone (DPC). In DNA form, the CDR3 reads TGTGCCAGCAGTTACCCCCTGGGTCGAGGCACTGAAGCTTTCTTT. It specifies CASSYPLGRGTEAFF.